This T cell receptor beta chain was documented in a study of blood T cell repertoires in COVID-19. Study context: Acute and convalescent COVID-19 samples came from the United States, Italy and Spain. T cells, B-cell-depleted T cells, or PBMCs supplied cDNA or gDNA.

The CDR3 consists of 18 residues. Germline V gene data show CDR1 as SGDLS and CDR2 as YYNGEE. With V trimmed by 0 bases and J by 0 bases, 5 bases remained unmatched. Original analysis: By means of reference gene primer amplification, nucleated cell counts were estimated. Sequencing was performed with immunoSEQ multiplex PCR; in TCRdb, only in-frame clones are kept and a portion is missing. That table supplies the V and J calls and clone size; D and trimming were determined from the DNA. The sample lists just over 70,000 clones, about 80% occurring once. This clonotype originated in a man between 65 and 80 years old who had recovered from COVID-19. The gene calls are TRBV9 and TRBJ1-6, with 8 nucleotides matching TRBD1. The sample consisted of peripheral blood. CDR3 sequence (DNA): TGTGCCAGCAGCGTAGAAGGAACAGGGGGCTCCTATAATTCACCCCTCCACTTT. This translates into CASSVEGTGGSYNSPLHF.